This passage covers 25 T cell receptor beta chains from one sample sequenced in a study of shared clonotypes between healthy human individuals. TCRdb's table, derived via immunoSEQ multiplex PCR, lists solely in-frame clones and lacks some. This repertoire shows 2 million to 2.5 million clones, 85% to 95% found once; its top ten account for about 1.1%. Positive CCR7 selection of CD45RO-negative cells yielded the naive CD8 cells, and terminally differentiated effector memory CD45RA+ cells were excluded. The sequencing input was naive CD8+ T cells sorted from blood. These TCRs come from a young man in good health.

This clone was recorded once. V usage is TRBV11-2 and J usage is TRBJ2-5; 7 nucleotides agree with TRBD1. V trimming: 5 bases; J trimming: 0 bases; junction bases outside the gene matches: 6. Germline CDR1 SGHAT, CDR2 FQNNGV. The CDR3 contains 15 residues. The CDR3 region is CASSRWDSHQETQYF. Written as DNA, the CDR3 is TGTGCCAGCAGCCGCTGGGACAGCCACCAAGAGACCCAGTACTTC.

The chain uses TRBV29-1 and TRBJ2-1, with unresolved D. The germline V gene encodes CDR1 SQVTM and CDR2 ANQGSEA. The V end was cut by 7 bases, the J end by 9 bases, with 7 bases between. CDR3 size: 9 residues. CDR3 sequence (DNA): TGCAGCGCTGGGGTTGAGCAGTTCTTC. Translated: CSAGVEQFF.

V is TRBV10-1 and J is TRBJ2-3; 8 positions match TRBD1. CDR1 and CDR2 (germline): WNHNN, SYGVQD (reference sequence). The CDR3 length is 14 residues. The ends lost 4 bases at V and 3 bases at J; junction bases unmatched: 3. CDR3 sequence reads: CASSGTGLTDTQYF. The CDR3 coding sequence is TGCGCCAGCAGTGGGACAGGGTTGACAGATACGCAGTATTTT.

CDR3: CASSPLGGGTEAFF. The CDR3, as DNA: TGTGCCAGCAGTCCTCTGGGGGGCGGAACTGAAGCTTTCTTT. The V and J genes are TRBV27 and TRBJ1-1; a weak D match, TRBD1 (6 bases). V lost 5 bases and J lost 5, with 15 bases in between. This CDR3 is 14 amino acids long. CDR1 and CDR2 (germline): MNHEY, SMNVEV (reference sequence).

This clone was counted a single time. The V gene is TRBV7-9, the J gene TRBJ1-6, with D possibly matching TRBD1 (6 bases). V gave up 5 bases and J gave up 14 bases, with 28 bases separating them. The germline V gene has CDR1 SEHNR and CDR2 FQNEAQ (reference sequence). The CDR3 has 17 amino acids. CDR3 in DNA: TGTGCCAGCAGCCCACCTGTGGGACACCGTGCTCTCATTACCCTCCACTTT. The encoded protein is CASSPPVGHRALITLHF.

This clone occurred once. V usage is TRBV6-1 and J usage is TRBJ2-7; D unclear. The germline V gene has CDR1 MNHNS and CDR2 SASEGT. Between the trimmed V and J ends, which lost 4 bases and 5 bases, there was a span of 15 bases. The CDR3 length is 14 residues. The CDR3 bases are TGTGCCAGCAGTGCGTCCCCCGTTCAGGACGAGCAGTACTTC. Protein: CASSASPVQDEQYF.

The table lists this clone with a few counts. The chain is built from TRBV28 and TRBJ1-1, with D tentatively TRBD1 (6 bases). V lost 7 bases to trimming and J lost 0 bases, with 12 bases between them. Germline CDR1 reads MDHEN; CDR2 reads SYDVKM. The CDR3 is made up of 14 amino acids. The CDR3 bases are TGTGCCAGCAACAGGGACACCTTGAACACTGAAGCTTTCTTT. Its translation: CASNRDTLNTEAFF.

The gene calls are TRBV19 and TRBJ2-5, with 7 bases fitting TRBD1. Trimming removed 5 bases from V and 7 bases from J; junction bases left unmatched: 7. CDR1 and CDR2 (germline): LNHDA, SQIVND (reference sequence). This CDR3 spans 13 amino acids. This CDR3 is CASSGDRDGTQYF. The DNA of the CDR3 is TGTGCCAGTAGTGGCGACAGGGACGGGACCCAGTACTTC.

The gene calls are TRBV9 and TRBJ2-5; D may be TRBD2 (7 bases). The germline CDR1 and CDR2 sequences are SGDLS and YYNGEE. V lost 6 bases and J lost 2, with 14 bases in between. There are 14 residues in the CDR3. CDR3 protein: CASTLGGGQETQYF. In nucleotides, the CDR3 is TGTGCCAGCACCTTAGGGGGGGGTCAAGAGACCCAGTACTTC. The complete variable domain, with remaining parts taken from reference TRBV9 and TRBJ2-5, reads DSGVTQTPKHLITATGQRVTLRCSPRSGDLSVYWYQQSLDQGLQFLIQYYNGEERAKGNILERFSAQQFPDLHSELNLSSLELGDSALYFCASTLGGGQETQYFGPGTRLLVL.

This clone was found a few times. The chain has TRBV2 and TRBJ1-5, with D hard to call. In germline, CDR1 is SNHLY, CDR2 FYNNEI. Deletions cut 1 base from V and 11 bases from J, with 9 bases between. This CDR3 has 12 residues. The CDR3 bases are TGTGCCAGCAGTGAAGAGGACTGGGCCCAGCATTTT. As protein: CASSEEDWAQHF.

This clone came up once. The chain couples TRBV27 to TRBJ2-2; possible D gene TRBD1, 5 bases. The germline V gene encodes CDR1 MNHEY and CDR2 SMNVEV (reference sequence). Trimming cost V 3 bases and J 4 bases, with 9 bases left between them. CDR3 length: 14 amino acids. CDR3 coding DNA: TGTGCCAGCAGTTTGGGGCAGGCCACCGGGGAGCTGTTTTTT. Residues: CASSLGQATGELFF.

The rearrangement joins TRBV11-2 to TRBJ2-7; the D gene could be TRBD1 or TRBD2 (5 bases each). The CDR3 runs 15 residues. In germline, CDR1 is SGHAT, CDR2 FQNNGV. V shed 6 bases and J shed 0 bases, with 15 bases lying between them. CDR3 nucleotides: TGTGCCAGCAGTCCGAGAGGGGAGAGCTCCTACGAGCAGTACTTC. Translated: CASSPRGESSYEQYF.

The chain links TRBV29-1 to TRBJ2-7, with 14 bases fitting TRBD2. The CDR3 totals 15 residues. Trimming took 4 bases from V and 3 from J; bases not matched to a gene: 5. Germline assignment: CDR1 SQVTM and CDR2 ANQGSEA. CDR3 bases: TGCAGCGTTGGGGGACTAGCGGGGGAGTACTACGAGCAGTACTTC. Translated: CSVGGLAGEYYEQYF.

The chain couples TRBV14 to TRBJ2-1, with D possibly matching TRBD2 (7 bases). CDR1 is SGHDN and CDR2 is FVKESK in the germline V gene. Trimming stripped 3 bases from V and 10 bases from J, with 19 bases between. CDR3 length: 15 residues. The CDR3 spells CASSHPRGDTGEQFF. CDR3 DNA: TGTGCCAGCAGCCATCCCCGGGGGGACACCGGAGAGCAGTTCTTC. Using reference TRBV14 and TRBJ2-1 for the parts outside the CDR3, the full variable domain is EAGVTQFPSHSVIEKGQTVTLRCDPISGHDNLYWYRRVMGKEIKFLLHFVKESKQDESGMPNNRFLAERTGGTYSTLKVQPAELEDSGVYFCASSHPRGDTGEQFFGPGTRLTVL.

The chain has TRBV29-1 and TRBJ2-1; maybe TRBD2 (7 bases). Germline V CDR1 and CDR2: SQVTM, ANQGSEA. Deletions cut 3 bases from V and 0 bases from J, with 12 bases between. This CDR3 contains 15 residues. In DNA form, the CDR3 reads TGCAGCGTTGAGGGGGGGCTGGACTCCTACAATGAGCAGTTCTTC. It is translated as CSVEGGLDSYNEQFF.

This clone appeared a single time. V gene TRBV6-5 combines with J gene TRBJ2-5; D gene ambiguous. V was cut by 2 bases and J by 9 bases, with 22 bases left in between. This CDR3 is built from 16 residues. The germline gives CDR1 MNHEY, CDR2 SVGAGI. In DNA, the CDR3 is TGTGCCAGCAGTTACGGCAGTAACACCCCGGGTGAGGCCCAGTACTTC. Encoded protein: CASSYGSNTPGEAQYF.

This rearrangement joins TRBV19 to TRBJ2-7; TRBD1 might be the D (6 bases). From germline, CDR1 is LNHDA and CDR2 SQIVND (reference sequence). Trimming removed 3 bases at V and 3 bases at J, with 21 bases between. The CDR3 consists of 17 residues. CDR3: CASSIQLHLGQSYEQYF. Written as DNA, the CDR3 is TGTGCCAGTAGTATCCAACTTCACCTCGGACAGAGCTACGAGCAGTACTTC.

This rearrangement joins TRBV28 to TRBJ2-7; maybe TRBD2 (6 bases). V lost 2 bases, J lost 0 bases, and 14 bases lay in between. This CDR3 is built from 16 residues. CDR1 and CDR2 (germline): MDHEN, SYDVKM. CDR3 loop: CASSLLRRGDSYEQYF. The CDR3 coding sequence is TGTGCCAGCAGTTTACTCCGGAGGGGAGACTCCTACGAGCAGTACTTC. Complete variable domain (other parts from reference TRBV28 and TRBJ2-7): DVKVTQSSRYLVKRTGEKVFLECVQDMDHENMFWYRQDPGLGLRLIYFSYDVKMKEKGDIPEGYSVSREKKERFSLILESASTNQTSMYLCASSLLRRGDSYEQYFGPGTRLTVT.

The genes are TRBV2 and TRBJ2-7; a weak D match, TRBD2 (6 bases). Trimming cost V 8 bases and J 3 bases, with 8 bases left between them. The germline CDR1 and CDR2 sequences are SNHLY and FYNNEI. The CDR3 has 11 residues. The CDR3: CASQGLYEQYF. CDR3 bases: TGTGCCAGCCAGGGACTCTACGAGCAGTACTTC.

There are a few counts of this clone. V gene TRBV25-1 combines with J gene TRBJ1-6; D unclear. The CDR3 is 13 residues long. V lost 7 bases to trimming and J lost 7 bases, with 11 bases between them. In germline, CDR1 is MGHDK, CDR2 SYGVNS. The CDR3 region is CASNGPGNSPLHF. The CDR3 DNA reads TGTGCCAGCAATGGACCGGGGAATTCACCCCTCCACTTT.

The chain carries TRBV7-9 and TRBJ1-5; D gene uncertain. CDR3 size: 15 residues. Trimming left V 1 base short and J 0 bases short, with 7 bases between. Germline CDR1 reads SEHNR; CDR2 reads FQNEAQ (reference sequence). CDR3 sequence reads: CASSLGDTSNQPQHF. The CDR3 DNA is TGTGCCAGCAGCTTAGGCGACACTAGCAATCAGCCCCAGCATTTT.

The chain employs TRBV6-5 and TRBJ2-3; TRBD2 matches 7 bases. With 5 bases clipped from V and 7 bases from J, the junction kept 12 bases outside the gene matches. The CDR3 spans 15 residues. CDR1 is MNHEY and CDR2 is SVGAGI in the germline V gene. CDR3 residues: CASSNLAFGGNTQYF. CDR3 nucleotides: TGTGCCAGCAGTAACCTAGCGTTCGGGGGGAATACGCAGTATTTT.

This chain uses TRBV29-1 with TRBJ2-5; a possible D gene is TRBD1 (6 bases). The J call could be wrong; TRBJ2-7 is a better fit for the DNA end. Per the germline V gene, CDR1 is SQVTM and CDR2 is ANQGSEA. This CDR3 has 13 residues. CDR3 sequence: CSVVTGHSYEQYF. Here the CDR3 DNA reads TGCAGCGTGGTCACGGGACATAGCTACGAGCAGTACTTC.

V usage is TRBV27 and J usage is TRBJ2-3; possible D gene TRBD2, 6 bases. This CDR3 has 15 residues. V shed 4 bases and J shed 6 bases, with 17 bases lying between them. The germline CDR1 and CDR2 sequences are MNHEY and SMNVEV (reference sequence). CDR3 sequence (DNA): TGTGCCAGCAGTTGGGGAGGATCACCTATGGATACGCAGTATTTT. Amino acid sequence: CASSWGGSPMDTQYF.

This rearrangement joins TRBV7-3 to TRBJ2-4; no firm D call. Trimming removed 2 bases at V and 7 bases at J, with 6 bases between. The CDR3 runs 12 residues. Germline V lookup: CDR1 SGHTA, CDR2 FQGTGA. The CDR3: CASSLEGNIQYF. The CDR3 coding sequence is TGTGCCAGCAGCTTAGAAGGGAACATTCAGTACTTC.